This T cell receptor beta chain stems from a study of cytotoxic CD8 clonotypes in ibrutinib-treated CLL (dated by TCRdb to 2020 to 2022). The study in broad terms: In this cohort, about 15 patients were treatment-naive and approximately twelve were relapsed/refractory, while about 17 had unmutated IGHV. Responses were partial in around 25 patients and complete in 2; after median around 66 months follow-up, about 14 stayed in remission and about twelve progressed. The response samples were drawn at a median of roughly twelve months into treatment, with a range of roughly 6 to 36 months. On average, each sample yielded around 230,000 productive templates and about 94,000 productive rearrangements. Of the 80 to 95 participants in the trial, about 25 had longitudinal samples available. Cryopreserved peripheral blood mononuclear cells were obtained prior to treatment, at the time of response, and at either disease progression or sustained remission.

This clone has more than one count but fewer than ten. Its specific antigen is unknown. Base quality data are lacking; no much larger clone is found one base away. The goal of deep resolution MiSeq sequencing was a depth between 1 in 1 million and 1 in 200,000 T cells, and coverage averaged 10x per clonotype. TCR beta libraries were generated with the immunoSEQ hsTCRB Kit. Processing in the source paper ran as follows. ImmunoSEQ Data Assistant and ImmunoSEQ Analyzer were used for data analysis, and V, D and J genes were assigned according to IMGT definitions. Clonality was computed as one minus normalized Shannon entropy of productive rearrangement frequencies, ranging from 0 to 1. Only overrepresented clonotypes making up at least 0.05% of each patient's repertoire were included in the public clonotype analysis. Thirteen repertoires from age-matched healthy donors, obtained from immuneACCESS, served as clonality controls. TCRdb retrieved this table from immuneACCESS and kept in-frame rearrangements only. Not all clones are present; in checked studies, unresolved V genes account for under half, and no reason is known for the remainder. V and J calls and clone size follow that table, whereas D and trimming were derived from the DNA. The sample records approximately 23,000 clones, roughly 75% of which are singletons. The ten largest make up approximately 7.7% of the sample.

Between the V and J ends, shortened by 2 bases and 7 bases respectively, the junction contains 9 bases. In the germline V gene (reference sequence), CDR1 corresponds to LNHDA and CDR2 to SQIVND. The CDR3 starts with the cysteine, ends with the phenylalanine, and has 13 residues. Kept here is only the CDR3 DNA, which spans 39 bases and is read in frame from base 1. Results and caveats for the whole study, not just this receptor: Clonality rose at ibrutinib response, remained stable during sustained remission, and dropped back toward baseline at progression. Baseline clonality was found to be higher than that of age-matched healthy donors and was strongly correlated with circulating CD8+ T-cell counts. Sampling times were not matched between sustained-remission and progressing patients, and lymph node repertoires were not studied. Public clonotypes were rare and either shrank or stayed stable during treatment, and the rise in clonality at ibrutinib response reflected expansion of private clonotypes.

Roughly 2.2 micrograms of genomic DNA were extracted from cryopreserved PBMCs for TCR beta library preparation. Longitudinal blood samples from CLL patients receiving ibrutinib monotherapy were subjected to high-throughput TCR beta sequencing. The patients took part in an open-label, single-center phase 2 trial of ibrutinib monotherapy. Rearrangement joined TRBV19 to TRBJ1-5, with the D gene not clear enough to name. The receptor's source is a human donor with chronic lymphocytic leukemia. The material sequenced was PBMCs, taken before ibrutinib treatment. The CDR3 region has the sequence CASSILGGQPQHF. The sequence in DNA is TGTGCCAGTAGTATACTGGGAGGGCAGCCCCAGCATTTT.